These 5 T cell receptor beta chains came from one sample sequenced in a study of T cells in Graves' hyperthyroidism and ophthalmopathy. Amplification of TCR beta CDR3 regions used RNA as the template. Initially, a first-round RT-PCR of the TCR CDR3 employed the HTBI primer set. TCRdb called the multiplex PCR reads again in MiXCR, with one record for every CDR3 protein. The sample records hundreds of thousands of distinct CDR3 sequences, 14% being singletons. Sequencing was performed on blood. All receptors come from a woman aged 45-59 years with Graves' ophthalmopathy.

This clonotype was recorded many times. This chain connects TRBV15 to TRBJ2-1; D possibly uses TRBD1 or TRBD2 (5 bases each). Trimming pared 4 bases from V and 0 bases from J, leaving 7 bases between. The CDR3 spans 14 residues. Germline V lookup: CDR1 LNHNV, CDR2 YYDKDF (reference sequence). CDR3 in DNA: TGTGCCACCAGCACAGGGACCTCCTACAATGAGCAGTTCTTC. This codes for CATSTGTSYNEQFF.

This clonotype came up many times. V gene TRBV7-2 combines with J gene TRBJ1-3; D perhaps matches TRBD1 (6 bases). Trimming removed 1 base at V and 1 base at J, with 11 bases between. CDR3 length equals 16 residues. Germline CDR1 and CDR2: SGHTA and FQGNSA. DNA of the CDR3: TGTGCCAGCAGCTTAGGGACAGCCCTTTCTGGAAACACCATATATTTT. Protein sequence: CASSLGTALSGNTIYF.

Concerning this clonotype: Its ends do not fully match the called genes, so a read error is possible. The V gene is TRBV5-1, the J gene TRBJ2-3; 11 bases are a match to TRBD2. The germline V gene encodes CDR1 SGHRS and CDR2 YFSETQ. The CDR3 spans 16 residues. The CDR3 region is CASSLATSGDTDTRYF. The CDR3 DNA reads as TGCGCCAGCAGCTTGGCGACTAGCGGGGACACAGATACGCGGTATTTT.

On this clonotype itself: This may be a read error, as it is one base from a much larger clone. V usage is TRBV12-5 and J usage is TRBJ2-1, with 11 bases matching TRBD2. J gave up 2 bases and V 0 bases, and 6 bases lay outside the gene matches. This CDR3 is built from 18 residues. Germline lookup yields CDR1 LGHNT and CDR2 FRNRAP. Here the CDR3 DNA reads TGTGCTAGTGGTTTGGTACTAGCGGGAGAGGGCCCCTACAATGAGCAGTTCTTC. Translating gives CASGLVLAGEGPYNEQFF.

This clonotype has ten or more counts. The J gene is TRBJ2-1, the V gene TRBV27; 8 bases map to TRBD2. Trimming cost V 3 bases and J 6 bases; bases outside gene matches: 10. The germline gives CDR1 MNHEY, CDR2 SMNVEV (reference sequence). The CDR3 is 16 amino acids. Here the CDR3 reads CASSLSIAGRGNEQFF. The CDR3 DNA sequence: TGTGCCAGCAGTTTGTCAATAGCGGGGAGGGGCAATGAGCAGTTCTTC.